Below are 16 T cell receptor beta chains sequenced from a single sample in a study of neoadjuvant anti-PD-1 for oral cavity cancer. Time point of the sample: after neoadjuvant nivolumab, at surgical resection. Sequencing was performed with immunoSEQ multiplex PCR; in TCRdb, only in-frame clones are kept and a portion is missing. The sample has roughly 40,000 clones, 77% seen once. Sequences were derived from PBMCs, sampled after nivolumab (anti-PD-1) treatment. The receptors derive from a person between 35 and 79 years old with oral cavity squamous cell carcinoma.

The rearrangement uses TRBV19 and TRBJ2-7; 11 bases are a match to TRBD2. The CDR3 runs to 15 residues. From germline, CDR1 is LNHDA and CDR2 SQIVND (reference sequence). With 6 bases clipped from V and 3 bases from J, the junction kept 7 bases outside the gene matches. CDR3 coding DNA: TGTGCCAGTAGGCCAGGGACTAGCGGACTCTACGAGCAGTACTTC. Translated: CASRPGTSGLYEQYF. The full variable domain, its missing parts supplied by reference TRBV19 and TRBJ2-7, is DGGITQSPKYLFRKEGQNVTLSCEQNLNHDAMYWYRQDPGQGLRLIYYSQIVNDFQKGDIAEGYSVSREKKESFPLTVTSAQKNPTAFYLCASRPGTSGLYEQYFGPGTRLTVT.

This clone has just one count. The chain couples TRBV7-9 to TRBJ1-6, with 7 bases that match TRBD1. Germline CDR1 SEHNR, CDR2 FQNEAQ (reference sequence). There are 14 residues in the CDR3. J lost 7 bases, V lost 4 bases, and 4 bases had no gene match. The CDR3 DNA is TGTGCCAGCAGCTCACAGGGGAACAATTCACCCCTCCACTTT. This sequence encodes CASSSQGNNSPLHF.

J is TRBJ2-3 and V is TRBV7-9; D is unclear. In germline, CDR1 is SEHNR, CDR2 FQNEAQ (reference sequence). The CDR3 extends over 11 amino acids. Trimming took 0 bases from V and 6 from J, leaving 1 base between them. The CDR3 protein is CASSLADTQYF. The CDR3 DNA sequence: TGTGCCAGCAGCTTAGCTGATACGCAGTATTTT.

This clone was recorded once. The chain joins TRBV5-1 to TRBJ2-7; D uncertain. Trimming shortened V by 4 bases and J by 2 bases, and 10 bases separated the two germline ends. The CDR3 spans 13 residues. Per germline, CDR1 SGHRS and CDR2 YFSETQ. CDR3: CASSEDGTYEQYF. CDR3 bases: TGCGCCAGCAGCGAGGACGGAACCTACGAGCAGTACTTC.

The V and J genes are TRBV5-5 and TRBJ2-7; unclear D gene. CDR1 and CDR2 (germline): SGHKS, YYEKEE (reference sequence). The V end was cut by 4 bases, the J end by 5 bases, with 13 bases between. This CDR3 contains 13 residues. The CDR3 here is CASSRSLGNEQYF. CDR3 coding DNA: TGTGCCAGCAGCCGGTCGTTAGGAAACGAGCAGTACTTC.

V and J are TRBV29-1 and TRBJ1-1; 7 nucleotides align to TRBD1. Losses at the gene ends were 6 bases for V and 1 base for J; bases not matched to a gene: 5. Germline CDR1 reads SQVTM; CDR2 reads ANQGSEA. The CDR3 spans 13 residues. The CDR3 protein is CSVRGGQNTEAFF. CDR3 DNA: TGCAGCGTCAGGGGGGGGCAGAACACTGAAGCTTTCTTT. The whole variable domain, remainder taken from reference TRBV29-1 and TRBJ1-1, is SAVISQKPSRDICQRGTSLTIQCQVDSQVTMMFWYRQQPGQSLTLIATANQGSEATYESGFVIDKFPISRPNLTFSTLTVSNMSPEDSSIYLCSVRGGQNTEAFFGQGTRLTVV.

This chain connects TRBV27 to TRBJ1-1, with TRBD1 as a possible D gene (5 bases). Germline V gives CDR1 MNHEY, CDR2 SMNVEV (reference sequence). The CDR3 loop spans 17 amino acids. V was clipped by 0 bases and J by 5 bases, with 19 bases between them. DNA of the CDR3: TGTGCCAGCAGTTTATCGCCTCCAGGGTTAAGGAGGACTGAAGCTTTCTTT. Its protein product is CASSLSPPGLRRTEAFF.

The chain employs TRBV13 and TRBJ2-1, with D perhaps assigned TRBD1 or TRBD2 (6 bases each). Germline lookup yields CDR1 PRHDT and CDR2 FYEKMQ (reference sequence). V was shortened by 1 base and J by 8 bases, with 15 bases between the two germline ends. The CDR3 runs 15 residues. The CDR3 DNA sequence: TGTGCCAGCAGCTTAGAGGGGGGAGTAAACGATGAGCAGTTCTTC. The encoded protein is CASSLEGGVNDEQFF.

V is TRBV11-2 and J is TRBJ2-1; D is possibly TRBD2 (7 bases). V dropped 2 bases and J dropped 8 bases, with 19 bases sitting between them. CDR1 and CDR2 (germline): SGHAT, FQNNGV. The CDR3 runs 16 residues. CDR3 region: CASSLLRGGTAHEQFF. CDR3 nucleotides: TGTGCCAGCAGCTTATTGAGGGGGGGGACTGCCCATGAGCAGTTCTTC.

This clone came up once. The V and J genes are TRBV27 and TRBJ1-3; D may be TRBD1 (6 bases). Germline-derived CDR1 and CDR2 are MNHEY and SMNVEV (reference sequence). This CDR3 has 15 residues. Trimming left V 5 bases short and J 4 bases short, with 15 bases between. The chain's CDR3 is CASSLGRGIGNTIYF. The CDR3 DNA reads as TGTGCCAGCAGTCTGGGGAGGGGGATAGGAAACACCATATATTTT.

The rearrangement joins TRBV29-1 to TRBJ1-2; a possible D gene is TRBD1 (6 bases). CDR1 is SQVTM and CDR2 is ANQGSEA in the germline V gene. V lost 7 bases and J lost 4, with 22 bases in between. The CDR3 is made up of 15 amino acids. CDR3 nucleotide sequence: TGCAGCGCAGGGGCCAGCGCGGTTAGAAGCTATGGCTACACCTTC. It translates to CSAGASAVRSYGYTF. Variable domain in full (rest from reference TRBV29-1 and TRBJ1-2): SAVISQKPSRDICQRGTSLTIQCQVDSQVTMMFWYRQQPGQSLTLIATANQGSEATYESGFVIDKFPISRPNLTFSTLTVSNMSPEDSSIYLCSAGASAVRSYGYTFGSGTRLTVV.

The genes are TRBV6-4 and TRBJ1-1; no clear D. Germline assignment: CDR1 MRHNA and CDR2 SNTAGT. The CDR3 sequence is 14 residues long. V was trimmed by 5 bases and J by 2 bases, leaving 12 bases between them. CDR3 sequence: CASSLDRTNTEAFF. CDR3 DNA: TGTGCCAGCAGTTTAGATAGGACTAACACTGAAGCTTTCTTT.

The chain recombines TRBV5-5 with TRBJ1-1; the D gene is possibly TRBD1 (6 bases). V lost 2 bases and J lost 0, with 11 bases in between. The CDR3 is made up of 15 amino acids. The germline CDR1 and CDR2 sequences are SGHKS and YYEKEE (reference sequence). Here the CDR3 reads CASSFGTLMNTEAFF. The CDR3 DNA reads as TGTGCCAGCAGCTTTGGGACACTCATGAACACTGAAGCTTTCTTT.

V and J are TRBV7-8 and TRBJ2-7; 11 positions agree with TRBD2. Germline-derived CDR1 and CDR2 are SGHVS and FQNEAQ. Germline trimming cut 1 base from V and 1 base from J; bases unmatched to any gene: 9. The CDR3 consists of 18 residues. This CDR3 is CASSLVRLAGGLSYEQYF. In DNA form, the CDR3 reads TGTGCCAGCAGCTTAGTACGTCTAGCGGGGGGCCTGTCCTACGAGCAGTACTTC.

The rearrangement links TRBV5-4 to TRBJ2-3; 8 positions agree with TRBD1. After removal of 4 bases from V and 1 base from J, the junction contained 2 bases not matched to a gene. Germline V CDR1 and CDR2: SGHNT, YYREEE (reference sequence). The CDR3 loop spans 14 amino acids. As DNA, the CDR3 is TGTGCCAGCAGCCGGGGACAGGGCACAGATACGCAGTATTTT. Residues: CASSRGQGTDTQYF.

The chain links TRBV28 to TRBJ1-5; D gene uncertain. Deletions cut 2 bases from V and 5 bases from J, with 10 bases between. Germline V gene lookup returns CDR1 MDHEN and CDR2 SYDVKM. The CDR3 has 14 amino acids. The DNA for the CDR3 is TGTGCCAGCAGTTTAGCCAGGTCGGATCAGCCCCAGCATTTT. It translates to CASSLARSDQPQHF.